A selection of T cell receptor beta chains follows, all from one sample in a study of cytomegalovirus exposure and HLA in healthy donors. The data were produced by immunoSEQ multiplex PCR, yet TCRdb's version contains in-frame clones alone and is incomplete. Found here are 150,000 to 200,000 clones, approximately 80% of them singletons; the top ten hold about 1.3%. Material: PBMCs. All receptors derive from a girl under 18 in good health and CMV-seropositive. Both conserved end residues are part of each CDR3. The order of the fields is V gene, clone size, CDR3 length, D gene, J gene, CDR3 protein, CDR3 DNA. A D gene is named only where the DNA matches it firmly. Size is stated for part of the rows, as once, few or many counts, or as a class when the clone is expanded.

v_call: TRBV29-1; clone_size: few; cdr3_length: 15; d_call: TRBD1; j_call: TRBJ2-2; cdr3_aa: CSVKYRDRDTGELFF; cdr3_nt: TGCAGCGTTAAATACCGGGACAGGGACACCGGGGAGCTGTTTTTT
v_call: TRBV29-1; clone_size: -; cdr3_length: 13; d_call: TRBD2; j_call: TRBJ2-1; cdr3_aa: CSVAGLAYNEQFF; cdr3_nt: TGCAGCGTTGCCGGACTAGCTTACAATGAGCAGTTCTTC
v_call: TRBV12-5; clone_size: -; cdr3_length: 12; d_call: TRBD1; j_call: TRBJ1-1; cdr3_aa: CASGSDRAEAFF; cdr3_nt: TGTGCTAGTGGTTCGGACAGGGCTGAAGCTTTCTTT
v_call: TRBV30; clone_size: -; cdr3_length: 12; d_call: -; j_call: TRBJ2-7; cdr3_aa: CAWRDSIYEQYF; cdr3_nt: TGTGCCTGGCGGGACTCGATCTACGAGCAGTACTTC
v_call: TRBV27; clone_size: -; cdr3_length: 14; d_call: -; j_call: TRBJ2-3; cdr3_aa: CASRFLESTDTQYF; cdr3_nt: TGTGCCAGCCGATTCTTGGAGAGCACAGATACGCAGTATTTT
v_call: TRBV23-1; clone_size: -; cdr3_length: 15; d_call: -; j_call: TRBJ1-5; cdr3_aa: CASSQSGRGDQPQHF; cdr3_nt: TGCGCCAGCAGTCAATCGGGCAGGGGCGACCAGCCCCAGCATTTT
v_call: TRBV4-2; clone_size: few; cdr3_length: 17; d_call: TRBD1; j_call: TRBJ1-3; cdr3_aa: CASSQDIQGARGNTIYF; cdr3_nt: TGTGCCAGCAGCCAAGATATTCAGGGGGCGCGAGGAAACACCATATATTTT
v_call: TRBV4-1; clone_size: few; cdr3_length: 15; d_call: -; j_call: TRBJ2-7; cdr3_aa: CASSQDHVEPYEQYF; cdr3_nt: TGCGCCAGCAGCCAAGATCATGTGGAGCCCTACGAGCAGTACTTC
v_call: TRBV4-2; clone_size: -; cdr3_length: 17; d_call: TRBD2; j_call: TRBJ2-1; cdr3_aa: CASSQGLSGGTYNEQFF; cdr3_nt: TGTGCCAGCAGCCAAGGGTTAAGCGGGGGGACCTACAATGAGCAGTTCTTC
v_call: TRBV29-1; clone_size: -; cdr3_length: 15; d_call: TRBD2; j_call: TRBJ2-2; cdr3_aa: CSVAGLAGVTGELFF; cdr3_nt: TGCAGCGTTGCGGGGCTAGCGGGTGTTACCGGGGAGCTGTTTTTT
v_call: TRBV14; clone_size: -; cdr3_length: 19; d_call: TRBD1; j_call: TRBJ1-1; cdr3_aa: CASSRLNRWQGALDTEAFF; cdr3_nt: TGTGCCAGCAGCCGCCTAAACAGGTGGCAGGGGGCTTTGGACACTGAAGCTTTCTTT
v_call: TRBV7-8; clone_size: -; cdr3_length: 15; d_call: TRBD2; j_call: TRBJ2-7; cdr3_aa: CASSLLTSGGYEQYF; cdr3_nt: TGTGCCAGCAGCTTACTGACTAGCGGAGGGTACGAGCAGTACTTC
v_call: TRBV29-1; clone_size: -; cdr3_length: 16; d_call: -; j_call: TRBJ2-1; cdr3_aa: CSVEAGRGGDYNEQFF; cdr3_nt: TGCAGCGTTGAAGCGGGCAGGGGAGGGGACTACAATGAGCAGTTCTTC
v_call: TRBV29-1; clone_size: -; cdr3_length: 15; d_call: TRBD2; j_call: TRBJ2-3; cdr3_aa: CSVGLAGGPGDTQYF; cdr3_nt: TGCAGCGTTGGGCTAGCGGGAGGGCCCGGGGATACGCAGTATTTT
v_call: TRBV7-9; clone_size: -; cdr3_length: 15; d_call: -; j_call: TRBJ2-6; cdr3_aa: CASSSSGTGANVLTF; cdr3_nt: TGTGCCAGCAGCTCTTCAGGGACTGGGGCCAACGTCCTGACTTTC
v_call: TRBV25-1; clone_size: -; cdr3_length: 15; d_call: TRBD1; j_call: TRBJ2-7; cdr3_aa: CASSFGQGPSYEQYF; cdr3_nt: TGTGCCAGCAGTTTCGGACAGGGCCCATCCTACGAGCAGTACTTC
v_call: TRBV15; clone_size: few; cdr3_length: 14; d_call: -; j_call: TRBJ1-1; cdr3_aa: CATSSDSRDTEAFF; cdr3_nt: TGTGCCACCAGCAGCGACAGTCGGGACACTGAAGCTTTCTTT
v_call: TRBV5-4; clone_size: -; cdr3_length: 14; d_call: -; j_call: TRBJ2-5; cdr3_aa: CASSLAKLTSQENF; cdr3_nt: TGTGCCAGCAGCTTGGCCAAGCTTACGAGCCAGGAAAACTTC
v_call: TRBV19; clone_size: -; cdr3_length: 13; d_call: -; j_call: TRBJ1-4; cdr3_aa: CASSARGGEKLFF; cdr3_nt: TGTGCCAGTAGTGCCAGGGGTGGGGAAAAACTGTTTTTT
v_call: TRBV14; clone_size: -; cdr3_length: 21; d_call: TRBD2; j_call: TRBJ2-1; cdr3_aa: CASSQESWLAGWRSASLEQFF; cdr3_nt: TGTGCCAGCAGCCAAGAGAGTTGGCTAGCGGGTTGGCGATCCGCTTCTCTTGAGCAGTTCTTC
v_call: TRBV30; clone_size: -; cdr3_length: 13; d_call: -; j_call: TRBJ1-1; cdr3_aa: CAWRSSVNTEAFF; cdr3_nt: TGTGCCTGGCGGAGTTCAGTGAACACTGAAGCTTTCTTT
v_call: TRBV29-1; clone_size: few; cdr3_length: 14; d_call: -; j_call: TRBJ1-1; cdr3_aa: CSVGGRSRNTEAFF; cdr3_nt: TGCAGCGTTGGGGGGAGGTCGCGGAACACTGAAGCTTTCTTT
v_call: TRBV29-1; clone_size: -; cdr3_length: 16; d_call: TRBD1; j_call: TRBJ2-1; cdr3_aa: CSAKTGTQSSYNEQFF; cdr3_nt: TGCAGCGCTAAGACAGGGACCCAAAGCTCCTACAATGAGCAGTTCTTC
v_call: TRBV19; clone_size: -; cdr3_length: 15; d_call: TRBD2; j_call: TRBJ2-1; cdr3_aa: CASSLSSGTYNEQFF; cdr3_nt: TGTGCCAGTAGTTTATCTAGCGGGACCTACAATGAGCAGTTCTTC
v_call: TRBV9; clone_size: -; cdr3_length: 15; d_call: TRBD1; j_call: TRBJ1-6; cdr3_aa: CASSAQGAENSPLHF; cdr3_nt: TGTGCCAGCAGCGCACAGGGGGCCGAGAATTCACCCCTCCACTTT
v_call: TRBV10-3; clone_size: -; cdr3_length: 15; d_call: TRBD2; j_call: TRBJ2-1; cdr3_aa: CAISEGGRAYNEQFF; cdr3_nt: TGTGCCATCAGTGAAGGCGGGAGGGCCTACAATGAGCAGTTCTTC